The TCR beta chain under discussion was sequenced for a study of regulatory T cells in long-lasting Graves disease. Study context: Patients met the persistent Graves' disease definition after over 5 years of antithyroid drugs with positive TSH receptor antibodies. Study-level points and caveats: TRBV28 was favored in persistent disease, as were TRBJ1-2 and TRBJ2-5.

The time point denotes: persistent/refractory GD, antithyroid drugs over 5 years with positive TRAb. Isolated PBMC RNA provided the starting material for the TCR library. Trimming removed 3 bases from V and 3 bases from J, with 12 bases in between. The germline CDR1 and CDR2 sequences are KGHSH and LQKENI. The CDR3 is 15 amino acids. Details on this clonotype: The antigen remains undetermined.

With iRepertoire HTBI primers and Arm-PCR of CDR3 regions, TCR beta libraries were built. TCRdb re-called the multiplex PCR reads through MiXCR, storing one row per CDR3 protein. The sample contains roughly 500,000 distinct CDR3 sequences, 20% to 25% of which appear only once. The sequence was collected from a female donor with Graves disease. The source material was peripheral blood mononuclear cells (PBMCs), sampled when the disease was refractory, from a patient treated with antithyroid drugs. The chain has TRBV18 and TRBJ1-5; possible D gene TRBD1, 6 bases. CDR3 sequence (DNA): TGTGCCAGCTCACCTACGACAGGAATCAATCAGCCCCAGCATTTT. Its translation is CASSPTTGINQPQHF.